This TCR beta chain comes out of a study of tumor-infiltrating lymphocytes in primary liver carcinoma. On the study more broadly: Primary liver carcinoma, confirmed by histopathology, was surgically resected. Whole-study findings and limits: Between tumor regions, pairs overlapped more than tumor-adjacent and tumor-blood pairs did. Significantly larger top-250-clone fractions were found in tumors than in blood (p = 0.039).

Constant-region priming of about 0.5 ug total RNA yielded TCR beta cDNA. A slightly modified ARM-PCR protocol with three nested multiplex PCR rounds produced these TCR beta libraries. Use of TRBV1-TRBV30 forward primers with a C-beta reverse primer characterized the first two PCR rounds, which lasted ten to eleven cycles each. TCRdb passed the multiplex PCR reads through MiXCR, listing each CDR3 protein once. Counted here are approximately 310,000 distinct CDR3 sequences, approximately 60% occurring once; the ten biggest clones make up roughly 10%. It was unsorted whole blood that yielded blood RNA, and germline DNA was also extracted. Before the surgical procedure, four milliliters of peripheral blood were collected. There are many counts of this clonotype. Its antigen remains unidentified. CDR3 length equals 18 residues. V was pared by 8 bases and J by 0 bases, with 21 bases between. Germline lookup yields CDR1 KGHDR and CDR2 SFDVKD.

The TCR sequence derives from a man aged 35-49 years with primary liver carcinoma and hepatitis B virus infection. Sequenced: peripheral blood. This sequence joins TRBV24-1 and TRBJ1-4; no reliable D call. The CDR3 nucleotides are TGTGCCACCATTTCCCATTGGGAAACGTCTGCAACTAATGAAAAACTGTTTTTT. Encoded protein: CATISHWETSATNEKLFF.